This T cell receptor (beta chain) was captured in a study of shared clonotypes between healthy human individuals. Findings and limits, study-wide: Compared with clonotypes that all four donors shared, non-shared clonotypes had lower generation probabilities. Larger estimated richness was generally recorded for naive subsets relative to memory subsets.

The V end was cut by 3 bases, the J end by 2 bases, with 16 bases between. Germline loops: CDR1 SGHRS, CDR2 YFSETQ. The CDR3 is 16 amino acids. Generated by immunoSEQ multiplex PCR, the TCRdb table keeps only in-frame clones and is missing some. Here the sample spans roughly 400,000 clones, 96% being singletons. Remarks on this clone: Its specificity is unknown.

The source material was memory CD8+ T cells sorted from blood. Stated subset: CD45RO+ cells pooled with CCR7-negative TemRA cells. This receptor was identified in a man younger than 45 in good health. This chain joins TRBV5-1 and TRBJ2-3; D gene ambiguous. The CDR3 region has the DNA TGCGCCAGCAGCTCCCAGATGGGGAAACACACAGATACGCAGTATTTT. It yields the protein CASSSQMGKHTDTQYF.